This entry describes one T cell receptor (beta chain). The antigen is unknown. This record belongs to a study of T cell responses to AZD1222 COVID-19 vaccine. Regarding the study as a whole: The CD4 TCRs associated with vaccination extended across spike and predominated at 160-218 and 743-854.

TCRdb's copy holds only in-frame clones and misses some; the assay was immunoSEQ multiplex PCR. The table includes some 150,000 clones, about nine tenths detected once. The source is an adult in good health. Sample: peripheral blood, taken on day 0 of AZD1222 vaccination.

Here the CDR3 DNA reads TGTGCCAGCAGCACTGAAGACACATCCTACGAGCAGTACTTC. It encodes CASSTEDTSYEQYF. This rearrangement joins TRBV6-2 or TRBV6-3 to TRBJ2-7; D is unresolved. CDR1 is MNHEY, CDR2 SVGEGT, per germline. CDR3 length equals 14 residues. Trimming removed 6 bases from V and 1 base from J, with 13 bases in between.